What follows is one TCR beta chain and its context. Data came from immunoSEQ multiplex PCR; TCRdb stores just in-frame clones and leaves some out. This table holds under 350,000 clones, 90% found once. This entry comes from a study of blood T cell repertoires in COVID-19. The overall study: COVID-19 samples collected from the United States, Italy and Spain covered acute and convalescent phases.

Trimming shortened V by 7 bases and J by 5 bases, and 15 bases separated the two germline ends. This CDR3 is built from 14 residues. Germline CDR1 is SEHNR and CDR2 is FQNEAQ (reference sequence). This clonotype was obtained from a woman in her 30s with COVID-19, enrolled during active disease. The rearrangement uses TRBV7-9 and TRBJ2-1; D gene unclear. Sequencing input: peripheral blood. CDR3 bases: TGTGCCAGCACCCTCTTTTCGAGGAACAATGAGCAGTTCTTC. Translating gives CASTLFSRNNEQFF.